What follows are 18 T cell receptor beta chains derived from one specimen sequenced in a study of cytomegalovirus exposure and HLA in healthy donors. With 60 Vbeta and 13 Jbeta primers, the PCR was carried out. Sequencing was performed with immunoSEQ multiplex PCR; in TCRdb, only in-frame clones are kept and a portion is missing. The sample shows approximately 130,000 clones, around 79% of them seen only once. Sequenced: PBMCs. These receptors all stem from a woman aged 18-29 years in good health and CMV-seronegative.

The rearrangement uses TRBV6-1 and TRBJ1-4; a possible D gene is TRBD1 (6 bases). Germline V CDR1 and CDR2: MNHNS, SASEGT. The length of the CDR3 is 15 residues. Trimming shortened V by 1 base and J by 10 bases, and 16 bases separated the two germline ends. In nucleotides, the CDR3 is TGTGCCAGCAGTGAAGAGACAGGTTTAGTCGGAAAACTGTTTTTT. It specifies CASSEETGLVGKLFF.

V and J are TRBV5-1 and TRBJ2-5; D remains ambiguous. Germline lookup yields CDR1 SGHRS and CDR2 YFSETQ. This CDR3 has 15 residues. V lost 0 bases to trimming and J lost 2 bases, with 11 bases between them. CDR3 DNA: TGCGCCAGCAGCTTGGATTTTAATAGACAAGAGACCCAGTACTTC. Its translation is CASSLDFNRQETQYF.

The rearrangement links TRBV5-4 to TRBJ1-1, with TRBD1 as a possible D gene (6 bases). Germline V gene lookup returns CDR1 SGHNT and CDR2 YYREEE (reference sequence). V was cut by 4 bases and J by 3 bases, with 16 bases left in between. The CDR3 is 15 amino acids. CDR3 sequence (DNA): TGTGCCAGCAGCCAGGGGACGCGAGGGGACACTGAAGCTTTCTTT. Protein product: CASSQGTRGDTEAFF.

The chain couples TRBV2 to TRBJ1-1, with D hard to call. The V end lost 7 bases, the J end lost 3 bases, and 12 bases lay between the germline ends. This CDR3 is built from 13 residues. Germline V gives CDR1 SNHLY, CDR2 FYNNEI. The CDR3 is CASNQILDTEAFF. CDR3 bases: TGTGCCAGCAATCAGATCCTTGACACTGAAGCTTTCTTT.

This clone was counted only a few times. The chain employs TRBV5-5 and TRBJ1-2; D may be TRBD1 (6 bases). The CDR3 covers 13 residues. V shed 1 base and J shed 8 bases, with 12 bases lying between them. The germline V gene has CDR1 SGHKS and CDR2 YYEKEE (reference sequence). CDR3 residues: CASSLTGLYGYTF. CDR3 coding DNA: TGTGCCAGCAGCTTGACAGGGTTATACGGCTACACCTTC. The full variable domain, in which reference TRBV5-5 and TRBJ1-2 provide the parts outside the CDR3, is DAGVTQSPTHLIKTRGQQVTLRCSPISGHKSVSWYQQVLGQGPQFIFQYYEKEERGRGNFPDRFSARQFPNYSSELNVNALLLGDSALYLCASSLTGLYGYTFGSGTRLTVV.

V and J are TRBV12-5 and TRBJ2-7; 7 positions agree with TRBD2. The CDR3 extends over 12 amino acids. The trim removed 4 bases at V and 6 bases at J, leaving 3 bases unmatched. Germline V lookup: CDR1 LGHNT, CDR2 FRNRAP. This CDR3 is CASGSPGGEQYF. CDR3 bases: TGTGCTAGTGGTTCCCCGGGAGGCGAGCAGTACTTC.

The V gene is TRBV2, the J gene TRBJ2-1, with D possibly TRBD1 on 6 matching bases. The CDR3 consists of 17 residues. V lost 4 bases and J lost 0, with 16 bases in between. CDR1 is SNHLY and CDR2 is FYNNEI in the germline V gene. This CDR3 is CASSGFKGEVSYNEQFF. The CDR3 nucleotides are TGTGCCAGCAGTGGATTCAAGGGGGAAGTCTCCTACAATGAGCAGTTCTTC.

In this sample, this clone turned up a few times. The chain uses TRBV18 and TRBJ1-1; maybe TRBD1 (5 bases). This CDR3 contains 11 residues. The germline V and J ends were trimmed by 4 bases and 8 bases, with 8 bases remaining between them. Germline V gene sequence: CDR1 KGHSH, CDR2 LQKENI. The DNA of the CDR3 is TGTGCCAGCTCACAGGCAGGGGAAGCTTTCTTT. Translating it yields CASSQAGEAFF.

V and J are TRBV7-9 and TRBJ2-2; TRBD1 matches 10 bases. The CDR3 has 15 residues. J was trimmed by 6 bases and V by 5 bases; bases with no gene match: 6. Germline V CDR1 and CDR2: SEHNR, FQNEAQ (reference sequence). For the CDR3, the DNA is TGTGCCAGCAGCGAGGGACAGGGGAGATCCGGGGAGCTGTTTTTT. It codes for CASSEGQGRSGELFF.

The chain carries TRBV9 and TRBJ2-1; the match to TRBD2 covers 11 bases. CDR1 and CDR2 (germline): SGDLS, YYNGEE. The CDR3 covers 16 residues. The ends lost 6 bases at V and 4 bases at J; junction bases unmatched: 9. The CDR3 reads CASTLWASGGYNEQFF. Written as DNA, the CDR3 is TGTGCCAGCACCCTATGGGCTAGCGGGGGGTACAATGAGCAGTTCTTC.

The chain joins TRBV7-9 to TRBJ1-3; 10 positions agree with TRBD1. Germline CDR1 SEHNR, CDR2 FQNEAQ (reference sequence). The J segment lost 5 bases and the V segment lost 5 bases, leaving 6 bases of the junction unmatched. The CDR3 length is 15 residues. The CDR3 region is CASSPRDRGRNTIYF. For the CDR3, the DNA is TGTGCCAGCAGCCCTCGGGACAGGGGAAGAAACACCATATATTTT.

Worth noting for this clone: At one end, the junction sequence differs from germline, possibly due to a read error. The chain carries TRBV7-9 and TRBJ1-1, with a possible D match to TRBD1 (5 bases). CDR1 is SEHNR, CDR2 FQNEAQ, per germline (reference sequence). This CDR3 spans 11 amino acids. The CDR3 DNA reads TGTGCCGGCAGTAGGGGCACTGAAGCTTTCTTT. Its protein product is CAGSRGTEAFF.

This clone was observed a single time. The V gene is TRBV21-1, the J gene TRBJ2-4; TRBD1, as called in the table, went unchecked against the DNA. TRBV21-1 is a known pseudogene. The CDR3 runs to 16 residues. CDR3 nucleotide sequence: TGTGCCAGCAGCTGCTATCCCCACAGGGCCAAAAACATTCAGTACTTC. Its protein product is CASSCYPHRAKNIQYF.

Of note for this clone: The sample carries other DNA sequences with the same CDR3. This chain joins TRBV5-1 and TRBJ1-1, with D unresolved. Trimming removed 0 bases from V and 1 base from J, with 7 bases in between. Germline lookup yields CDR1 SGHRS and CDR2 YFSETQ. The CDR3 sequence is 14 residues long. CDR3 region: CASSLGAGNTEAFF. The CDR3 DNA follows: TGCGCCAGCAGCTTGGGGGCCGGGAACACTGAAGCTTTCTTT.

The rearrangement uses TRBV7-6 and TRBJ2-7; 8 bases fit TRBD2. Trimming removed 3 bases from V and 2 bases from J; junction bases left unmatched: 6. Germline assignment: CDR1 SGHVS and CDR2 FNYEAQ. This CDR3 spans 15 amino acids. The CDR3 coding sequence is TGTGCCAGCAGCTTTAGTAATAGCGGGACCTACGAGCAGTACTTC. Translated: CASSFSNSGTYEQYF.

The CDR3 nucleotides are TGTGCCAGCAGCCCCCCCGCGGACAATGAGCAGTTCTTC. It yields the protein CASSPPADNEQFF. The chain combines TRBV4-2 with TRBJ2-1; no clear D. V was shortened by 4 bases and J by 5 bases, with 9 bases between the two germline ends. Germline assignment: CDR1 LGHNA and CDR2 YNFKEQ. This CDR3 contains 13 residues.

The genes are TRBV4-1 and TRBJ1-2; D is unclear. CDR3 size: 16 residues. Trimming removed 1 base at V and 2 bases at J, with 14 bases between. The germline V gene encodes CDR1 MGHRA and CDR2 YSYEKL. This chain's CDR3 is CASSQVEEVVNYGYTF. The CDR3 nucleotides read TGCGCCAGCAGCCAAGTGGAGGAGGTAGTGAACTATGGCTACACCTTC.

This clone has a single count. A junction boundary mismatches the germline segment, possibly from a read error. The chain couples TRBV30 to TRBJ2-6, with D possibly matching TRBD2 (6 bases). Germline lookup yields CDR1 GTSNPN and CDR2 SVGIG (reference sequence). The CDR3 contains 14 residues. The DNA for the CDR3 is TGTGCCTGGCAAGGAGGGCCTGGGGCCAACGGCCTGACTTTC. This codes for CAWQGGPGANGLTF.